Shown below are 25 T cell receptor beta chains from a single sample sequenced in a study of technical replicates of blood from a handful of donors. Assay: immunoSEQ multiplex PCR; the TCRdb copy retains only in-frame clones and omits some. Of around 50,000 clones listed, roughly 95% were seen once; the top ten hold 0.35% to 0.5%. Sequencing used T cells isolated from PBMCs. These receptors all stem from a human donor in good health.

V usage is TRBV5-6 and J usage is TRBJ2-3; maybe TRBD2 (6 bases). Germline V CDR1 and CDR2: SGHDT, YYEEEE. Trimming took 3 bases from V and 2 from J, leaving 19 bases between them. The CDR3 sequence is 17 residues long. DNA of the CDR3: TGTGCCAGCAGCTCTTTCCTACTAGCCGGCAACACAGATACGCAGTATTTT. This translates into CASSSFLLAGNTDTQYF.

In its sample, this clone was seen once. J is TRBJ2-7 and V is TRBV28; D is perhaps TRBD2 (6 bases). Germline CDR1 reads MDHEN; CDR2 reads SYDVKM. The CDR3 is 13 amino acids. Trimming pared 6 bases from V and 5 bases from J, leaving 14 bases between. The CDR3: CASRGGRIHEQYF. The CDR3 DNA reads TGTGCCAGCAGGGGGGGTCGAATCCACGAGCAGTACTTC.

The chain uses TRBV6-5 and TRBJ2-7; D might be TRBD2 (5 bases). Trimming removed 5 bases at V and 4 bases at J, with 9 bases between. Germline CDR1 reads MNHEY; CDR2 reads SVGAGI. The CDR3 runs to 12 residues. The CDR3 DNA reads TGTGCCAGCAGTGGCAGCGGTTACGAGCAGTACTTC. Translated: CASSGSGYEQYF.

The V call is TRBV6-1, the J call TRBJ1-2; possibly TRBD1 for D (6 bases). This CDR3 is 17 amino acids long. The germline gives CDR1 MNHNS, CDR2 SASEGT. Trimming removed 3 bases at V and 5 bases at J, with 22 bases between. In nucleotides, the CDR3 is TGTGCCAGCAGTGACCCCCCAGACAGGATAAGAATGTATGGCTACACCTTC. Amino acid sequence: CASSDPPDRIRMYGYTF.

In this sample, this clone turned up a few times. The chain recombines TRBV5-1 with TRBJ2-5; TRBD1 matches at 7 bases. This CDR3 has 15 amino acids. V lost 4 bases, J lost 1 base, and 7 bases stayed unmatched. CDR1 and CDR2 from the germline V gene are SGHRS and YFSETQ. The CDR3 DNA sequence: TGCGCCAGCAGCCTAGGGACAGCCGGCCAAGAGACCCAGTACTTC. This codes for CASSLGTAGQETQYF. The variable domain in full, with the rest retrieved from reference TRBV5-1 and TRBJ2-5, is KAGVTQTPRYLIKTRGQQVTLSCSPISGHRSVSWYQQTPGQGLQFLFEYFSETQRNKGNFPGRFSGRQFSNSRSEMNVSTLELGDSALYLCASSLGTAGQETQYFGPGTRLLVL.

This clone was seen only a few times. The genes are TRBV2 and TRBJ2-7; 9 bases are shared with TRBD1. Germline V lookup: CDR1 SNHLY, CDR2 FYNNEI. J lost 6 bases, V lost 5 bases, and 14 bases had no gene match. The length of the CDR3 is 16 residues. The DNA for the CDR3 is TGTGCCAGCAGTCCCGAGGGACAGGGTCCCAGTACCGAGCAGTACTTC. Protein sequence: CASSPEGQGPSTEQYF.

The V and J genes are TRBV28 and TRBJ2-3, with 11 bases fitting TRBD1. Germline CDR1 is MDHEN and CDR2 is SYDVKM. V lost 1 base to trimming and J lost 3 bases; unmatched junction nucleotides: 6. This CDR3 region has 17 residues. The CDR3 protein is CASSLSGQGALTDTQYF. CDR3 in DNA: TGTGCCAGCAGTTTATCTGGACAGGGGGCTTTAACAGATACGCAGTATTTT. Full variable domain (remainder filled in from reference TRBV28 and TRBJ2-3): DVKVTQSSRYLVKRTGEKVFLECVQDMDHENMFWYRQDPGLGLRLIYFSYDVKMKEKGDIPEGYSVSREKKERFSLILESASTNQTSMYLCASSLSGQGALTDTQYFGPGTRLTVL.

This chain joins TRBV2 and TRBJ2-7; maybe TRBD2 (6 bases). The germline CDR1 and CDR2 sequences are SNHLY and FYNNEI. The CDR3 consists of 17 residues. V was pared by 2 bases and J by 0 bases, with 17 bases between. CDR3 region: CASSEPPSAYSSYEQYF. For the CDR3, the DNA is TGTGCCAGCAGTGAACCTCCTAGCGCCTATAGCTCCTACGAGCAGTACTTC.

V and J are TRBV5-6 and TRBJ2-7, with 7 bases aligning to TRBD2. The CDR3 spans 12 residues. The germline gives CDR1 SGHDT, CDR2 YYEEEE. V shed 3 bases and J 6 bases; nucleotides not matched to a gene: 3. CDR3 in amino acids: CASSYRGVEQYF. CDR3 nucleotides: TGTGCCAGCAGCTACCGGGGGGTCGAGCAGTACTTC.

CDR3 protein: CASSLLRGSGGGEQFF. CDR3 DNA sequence: TGTGCCAGCAGCTTACTACGCGGGTCTGGTGGGGGCGAGCAGTTCTTC. This chain joins TRBV11-3 and TRBJ2-1; D perhaps matches TRBD1 (6 bases). V lost 2 bases and J lost 10, with 21 bases in between. The CDR3 runs 16 residues. CDR1 and CDR2 (germline): SGHNT, YENEEA.

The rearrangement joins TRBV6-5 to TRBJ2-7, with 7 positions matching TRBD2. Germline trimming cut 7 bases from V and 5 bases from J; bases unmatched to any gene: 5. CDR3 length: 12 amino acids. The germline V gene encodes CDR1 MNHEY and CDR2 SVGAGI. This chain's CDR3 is CASTTRGDEQYF. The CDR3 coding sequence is TGTGCCAGCACAACCCGGGGGGACGAGCAGTACTTC.

The CDR3 DNA sequence: TGCAGCGTTGGTGAGGCCTACGAGCAGTACTTC. Protein product: CSVGEAYEQYF. The chain uses TRBV29-1 and TRBJ2-7; D uncertain. This CDR3 is built from 11 residues. Germline assignment: CDR1 SQVTM and CDR2 ANQGSEA. Trimming took off 4 bases at V and 2 bases at J, with 6 bases between the two ends.

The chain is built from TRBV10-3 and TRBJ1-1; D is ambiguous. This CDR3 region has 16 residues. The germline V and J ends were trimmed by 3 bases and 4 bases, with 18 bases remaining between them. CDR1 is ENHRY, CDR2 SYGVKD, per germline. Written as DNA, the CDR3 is TGTGCCATCAGTGATTTAGGGAGCGAAGAGGGCACTGAAGCTTTCTTT. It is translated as CAISDLGSEEGTEAFF.

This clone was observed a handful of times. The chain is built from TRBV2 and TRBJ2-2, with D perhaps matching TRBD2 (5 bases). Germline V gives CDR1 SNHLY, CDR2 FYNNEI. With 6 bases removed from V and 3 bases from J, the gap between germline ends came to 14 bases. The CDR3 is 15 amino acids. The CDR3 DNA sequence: TGTGCCAGCAGGAGATCGGCGGGTTACACCGGGGAGCTGTTTTTT. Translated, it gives CASRRSAGYTGELFF.

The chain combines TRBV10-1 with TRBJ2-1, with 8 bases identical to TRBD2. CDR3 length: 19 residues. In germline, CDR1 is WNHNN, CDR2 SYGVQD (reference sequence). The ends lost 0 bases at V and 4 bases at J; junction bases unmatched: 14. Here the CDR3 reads CASSESTYCGTRTYNEQFF. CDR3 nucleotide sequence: TGCGCCAGCAGTGAGTCGACTTATTGCGGGACTAGGACGTACAATGAGCAGTTCTTC.

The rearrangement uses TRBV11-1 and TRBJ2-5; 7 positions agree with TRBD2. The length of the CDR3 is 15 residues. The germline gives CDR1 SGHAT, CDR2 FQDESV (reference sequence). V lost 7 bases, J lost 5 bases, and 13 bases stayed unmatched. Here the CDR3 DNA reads TGTGCCAGCACCACTTGGGGAGGGGAATGGGAGACCCAGTACTTC. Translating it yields CASTTWGGEWETQYF.

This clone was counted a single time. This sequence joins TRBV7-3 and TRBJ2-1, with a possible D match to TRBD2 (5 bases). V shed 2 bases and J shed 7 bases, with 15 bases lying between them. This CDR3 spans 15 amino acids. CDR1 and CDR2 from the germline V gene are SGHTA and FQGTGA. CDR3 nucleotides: TGTGCCAGCAGCTTAGACCCAACTCTAGCTAATGAGCAGTTCTTC. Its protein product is CASSLDPTLANEQFF.

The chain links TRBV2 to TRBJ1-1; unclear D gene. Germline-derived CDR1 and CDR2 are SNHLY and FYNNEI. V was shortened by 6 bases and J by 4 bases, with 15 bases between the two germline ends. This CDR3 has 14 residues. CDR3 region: CASREDTSGTEAFF. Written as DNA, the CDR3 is TGTGCCAGCAGAGAGGATACCTCGGGCACTGAAGCTTTCTTT. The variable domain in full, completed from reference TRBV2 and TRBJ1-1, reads EPEVTQTPSHQVTQMGQEVILRCVPISNHLYFYWYRQILGQKVEFLVSFYNNEISEKSEIFDDQFSVERPDGSNFTLKIRSTKLEDSAMYFCASREDTSGTEAFFGQGTRLTVV.

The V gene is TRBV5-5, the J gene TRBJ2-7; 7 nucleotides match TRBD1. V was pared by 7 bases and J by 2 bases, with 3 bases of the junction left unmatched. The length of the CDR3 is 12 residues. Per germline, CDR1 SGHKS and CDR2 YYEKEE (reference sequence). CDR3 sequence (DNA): TGTGCCAGCCGGCAGGGGGCCTACGAGCAGTACTTC. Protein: CASRQGAYEQYF.

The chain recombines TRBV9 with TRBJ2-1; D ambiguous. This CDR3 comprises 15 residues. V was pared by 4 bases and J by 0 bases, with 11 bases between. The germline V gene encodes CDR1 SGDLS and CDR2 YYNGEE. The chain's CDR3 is CASSRGLSSYNEQFF. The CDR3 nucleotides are TGTGCCAGCAGCCGAGGTCTCAGCTCCTACAATGAGCAGTTCTTC.

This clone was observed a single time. CDR3 in DNA: TGTGCCAGCAGTCTGGGACAGACCTACAATGAGCAGTTCTTC. This encodes CASSLGQTYNEQFF. This rearrangement joins TRBV27 to TRBJ2-1; 7 bases fit TRBD1. This CDR3 is 14 amino acids long. Trimming took 5 bases from V and 2 from J; bases not matched to a gene: 3. Per the germline V gene, CDR1 is MNHEY and CDR2 is SMNVEV (reference sequence).

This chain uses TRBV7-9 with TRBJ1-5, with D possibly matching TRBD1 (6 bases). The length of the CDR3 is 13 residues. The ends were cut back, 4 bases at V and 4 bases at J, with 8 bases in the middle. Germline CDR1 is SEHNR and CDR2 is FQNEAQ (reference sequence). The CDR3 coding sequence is TGTGCCAGCAGCTCAGGGGAAAATCAGCCCCAGCATTTT. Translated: CASSSGENQPQHF.

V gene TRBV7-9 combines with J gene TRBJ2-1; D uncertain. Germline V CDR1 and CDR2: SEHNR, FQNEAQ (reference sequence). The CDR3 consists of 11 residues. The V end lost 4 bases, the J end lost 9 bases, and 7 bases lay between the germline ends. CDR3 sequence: CASSSLPEQFF. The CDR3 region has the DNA TGTGCCAGCAGCTCACTCCCTGAGCAGTTCTTC.

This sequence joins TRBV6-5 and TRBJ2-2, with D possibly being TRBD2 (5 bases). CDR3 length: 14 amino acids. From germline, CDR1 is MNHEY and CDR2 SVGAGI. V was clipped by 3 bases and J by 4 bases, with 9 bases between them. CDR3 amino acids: CASSYGSITGELFF. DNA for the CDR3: TGTGCCAGCAGTTATGGGAGTATCACCGGGGAGCTGTTTTTT.

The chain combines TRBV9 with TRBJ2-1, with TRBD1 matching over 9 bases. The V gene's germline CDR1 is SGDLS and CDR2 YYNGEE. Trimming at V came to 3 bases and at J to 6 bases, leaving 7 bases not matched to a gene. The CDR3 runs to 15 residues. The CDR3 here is CASSGPGTGSNEQFF. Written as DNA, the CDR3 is TGTGCCAGCAGCGGCCCCGGGACAGGGTCCAATGAGCAGTTCTTC. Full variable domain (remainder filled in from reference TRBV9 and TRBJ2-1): DSGVTQTPKHLITATGQRVTLRCSPRSGDLSVYWYQQSLDQGLQFLIQYYNGEERAKGNILERFSAQQFPDLHSELNLSSLELGDSALYFCASSGPGTGSNEQFFGPGTRLTVL.